The 17 T cell receptor beta chains listed next were all sequenced from one sample in a study of a mutant IDH1 vaccine in newly diagnosed glioma. Profiled with immunoSEQ multiplex PCR; TCRdb holds only in-frame clones, not every one. The table has about 110,000 clones, almost 90% seen once. Antigens of these TCRs are unknown. The time point here: week 11, during vaccination. What each vaccine dose contained was 300 ug of mutant IDH1 20-mer peptide, accompanied by topical imiquimod. The starting material was PBMCs, obtained from a glioma patient whose treatment included an IDH1 peptide vaccine. The receptors here all came from a woman aged 45-65 years with glioma.

This chain uses TRBV7-8 with TRBJ2-1, with 8 bases lining up with TRBD2. This CDR3 spans 15 amino acids. Losses at the gene ends were 8 bases for V and 0 bases for J; bases not matched to a gene: 6. Germline V gene lookup returns CDR1 SGHVS and CDR2 FQNEAQ. This CDR3 is CASSPGGSSYNEQFF. CDR3 in DNA: TGTGCCAGCTCCCCGGGGGGGAGCTCCTACAATGAGCAGTTCTTC.

The chain is built from TRBV6-5 and TRBJ1-5; no clear D gene. The CDR3 has 12 amino acids. Trimming took off 5 bases at V and 2 bases at J, with 4 bases between the two ends. Germline V gene sequence: CDR1 MNHEY, CDR2 SVGAGI. CDR3 loop: CASSQGNQPQHF. The DNA for the CDR3 is TGTGCCAGCAGTCAGGGCAATCAGCCCCAGCATTTT.

V is TRBV27 and J is TRBJ1-2; D remains unclear. CDR3 size: 15 residues. The germline V gene encodes CDR1 MNHEY and CDR2 SMNVEV (reference sequence). Trimming took off 3 bases at V and 0 bases at J, with 11 bases between the two ends. DNA of the CDR3: TGTGCCAGCAGTTTTCGGGGTACGGCTAACTATGGCTACACCTTC. Protein product: CASSFRGTANYGYTF.

The chain recombines TRBV28 with TRBJ1-4; D is ambiguous. Germline lookup yields CDR1 MDHEN and CDR2 SYDVKM. The CDR3 has 11 amino acids. Trimming pared 3 bases from V and 8 bases from J, leaving 4 bases between. In DNA, the CDR3 is TGTGCCAGCAGTTTTTTAGAAAAACTGTTTTTT. It translates to CASSFLEKLFF.

This clone was recorded once. V is TRBV4-1 and J is TRBJ2-7; the D gene is possibly TRBD1 (5 bases). The V end was cut by 2 bases, the J end by 2 bases, with 16 bases between. Germline V CDR1 and CDR2: MGHRA, YSYEKL. The CDR3 covers 16 residues. The CDR3 DNA follows: TGCGCCAGCAGCCAAAGGCTGGAGACAGTCCCCTACGAGCAGTACTTC. Translated, it gives CASSQRLETVPYEQYF.

This clone was observed a few times. The CDR3 region has the DNA TGTGCCAGCAGTGAATTCAGGGGGCGAGAGACCCAGTACTTC. This translates into CASSEFRGRETQYF. The rearrangement links TRBV25-1 to TRBJ2-5, with 8 bases identical to TRBD1. Germline V CDR1 and CDR2: MGHDK, SYGVNS. Losses at the gene ends were 1 base for V and 4 bases for J; bases not matched to a gene: 2. This CDR3 has 14 residues.

This clone was recorded once. The chain couples TRBV6-1 to TRBJ2-2; 8 bases line up with TRBD1. The CDR3 sequence is 14 residues long. V gave up 6 bases and J gave up 9 bases; unmatched junction bases: 9. Germline CDR1 and CDR2: MNHNS and SASEGT. The CDR3 here is CASRAGQGGRELFF. The CDR3 DNA reads TGTGCCAGCAGAGCAGGACAGGGCGGGAGGGAGCTGTTTTTT.

The rearrangement uses TRBV28 and TRBJ2-7; D not resolved. Germline loops: CDR1 MDHEN, CDR2 SYDVKM. CDR3 length: 11 amino acids. Trimming removed 4 bases at V and 3 bases at J, with 4 bases between. CDR3 loop: CASSYRYEQYF. Written as DNA, the CDR3 is TGTGCCAGCAGTTACCGCTACGAGCAGTACTTC.

V and J are TRBV27 and TRBJ1-6; D is ambiguous. This CDR3 comprises 11 residues. Germline V gene sequence: CDR1 MNHEY, CDR2 SMNVEV (reference sequence). The CDR3 DNA is TGTACCGTCTCCTATAATTCACCCCTCCACTTT. Translation gives CTVSYNSPLHF.

This chain uses TRBV2 with TRBJ2-1; D gene unclear. The germline CDR1 and CDR2 sequences are SNHLY and FYNNEI. This CDR3 region has 13 residues. With 6 bases removed from V and 4 bases from J, the gap between germline ends came to 10 bases. CDR3 sequence (DNA): TGTGCCAGCAGCCTGATGAGGTACAATGAGCAGTTCTTC. It yields the protein CASSLMRYNEQFF.

The chain joins TRBV7-3 to TRBJ2-5; D remains ambiguous. CDR3 length: 13 amino acids. Between the trimmed V and J ends, which lost 3 bases and 5 bases, there was a span of 10 bases. Germline V gene data show CDR1 as SGHTA and CDR2 as FQGTGA. The CDR3 bases are TGTGCCAGCAGCTTTAATGGCCGCGAGACCCAGTACTTC. This gives the protein CASSFNGRETQYF. The full variable domain, in which reference TRBV7-3 and TRBJ2-5 provide the parts outside the CDR3, is GAGVSQTPSNKVTEKGKYVELRCDPISGHTALYWYRQSLGQGPEFLIYFQGTGAADDSGLPNDRFFAVRPEGSVSTLKIQRTERGDSAVYLCASSFNGRETQYFGPGTRLLVL.

The chain recombines TRBV28 with TRBJ1-5; D ambiguous. V was cut by 7 bases and J by 0 bases, with 7 bases left in between. The germline gives CDR1 MDHEN, CDR2 SYDVKM. The CDR3 totals 13 residues. The CDR3 is CASTGYSNQPQHF. The CDR3, as DNA: TGTGCCAGCACCGGATATAGCAATCAGCCCCAGCATTTT.

V usage is TRBV7-2 and J usage is TRBJ2-2, with D possibly being TRBD2 (6 bases). V was shortened by 2 bases and J by 6 bases, with 10 bases between the two germline ends. In germline, CDR1 is SGHTA, CDR2 FQGNSA. The CDR3 runs 14 residues. The DNA of the CDR3 is TGTGCCAGCAGCTTACACGCGGGGCCCGGGGAGCTGTTTTTT. This sequence encodes CASSLHAGPGELFF. The variable domain in full, with the rest retrieved from reference TRBV7-2 and TRBJ2-2, is GAGVSQSPSNKVTEKGKDVELRCDPISGHTALYWYRQSLGQGLEFLIYFQGNSAPDKSGLPSDRFSAERTGGSVSTLTIQRTQQEDSAVYLCASSLHAGPGELFFGEGSRLTVL.

V is TRBV15 and J is TRBJ1-4; D is ambiguous. Germline V gene lookup returns CDR1 LNHNV and CDR2 YYDKDF (reference sequence). This CDR3 spans 14 amino acids. V lost 0 bases, J lost 7 bases, and 9 bases lay in between. The CDR3 spells CATSRDRGIEKLFF. In DNA, the CDR3 is TGTGCCACCAGCAGAGATCGTGGGATTGAAAAACTGTTTTTT.

CDR3 nucleotide sequence: TGTGCCAGCTCACCGAGCGGGAGCTACAATGAGCAGTTCTTC. It specifies CASSPSGSYNEQFF. The chain is built from TRBV18 and TRBJ2-1; 8 bases are shared with TRBD2. CDR3 length: 14 amino acids. Unmatched junction bases numbered 1, after V lost 3 bases and J lost 3 bases. Germline V gene lookup returns CDR1 KGHSH and CDR2 LQKENI.

The chain joins TRBV7-9 to TRBJ1-4; 9 bases match TRBD1. V lost 6 bases to trimming and J lost 8 bases; unmatched junction nucleotides: 7. CDR1 is SEHNR and CDR2 is FQNEAQ in the germline V gene (reference sequence). The CDR3 length is 14 residues. In DNA form, the CDR3 reads TGTGCCAGCAGTAAGGGACAGGGTAAAGAAAAACTGTTTTTT. Amino acids: CASSKGQGKEKLFF.

The chain carries TRBV28 and TRBJ2-1; 11 nucleotides align to TRBD2. The CDR3 is made up of 17 amino acids. Germline V gene data show CDR1 as MDHEN and CDR2 as SYDVKM. Losses at the gene ends were 4 bases for V and 5 bases for J; bases not matched to a gene: 10. CDR3 region: CASSSPLAGGPHNEQFF. DNA of the CDR3: TGTGCCAGCAGTTCCCCCTTAGCGGGAGGGCCCCACAATGAGCAGTTCTTC.